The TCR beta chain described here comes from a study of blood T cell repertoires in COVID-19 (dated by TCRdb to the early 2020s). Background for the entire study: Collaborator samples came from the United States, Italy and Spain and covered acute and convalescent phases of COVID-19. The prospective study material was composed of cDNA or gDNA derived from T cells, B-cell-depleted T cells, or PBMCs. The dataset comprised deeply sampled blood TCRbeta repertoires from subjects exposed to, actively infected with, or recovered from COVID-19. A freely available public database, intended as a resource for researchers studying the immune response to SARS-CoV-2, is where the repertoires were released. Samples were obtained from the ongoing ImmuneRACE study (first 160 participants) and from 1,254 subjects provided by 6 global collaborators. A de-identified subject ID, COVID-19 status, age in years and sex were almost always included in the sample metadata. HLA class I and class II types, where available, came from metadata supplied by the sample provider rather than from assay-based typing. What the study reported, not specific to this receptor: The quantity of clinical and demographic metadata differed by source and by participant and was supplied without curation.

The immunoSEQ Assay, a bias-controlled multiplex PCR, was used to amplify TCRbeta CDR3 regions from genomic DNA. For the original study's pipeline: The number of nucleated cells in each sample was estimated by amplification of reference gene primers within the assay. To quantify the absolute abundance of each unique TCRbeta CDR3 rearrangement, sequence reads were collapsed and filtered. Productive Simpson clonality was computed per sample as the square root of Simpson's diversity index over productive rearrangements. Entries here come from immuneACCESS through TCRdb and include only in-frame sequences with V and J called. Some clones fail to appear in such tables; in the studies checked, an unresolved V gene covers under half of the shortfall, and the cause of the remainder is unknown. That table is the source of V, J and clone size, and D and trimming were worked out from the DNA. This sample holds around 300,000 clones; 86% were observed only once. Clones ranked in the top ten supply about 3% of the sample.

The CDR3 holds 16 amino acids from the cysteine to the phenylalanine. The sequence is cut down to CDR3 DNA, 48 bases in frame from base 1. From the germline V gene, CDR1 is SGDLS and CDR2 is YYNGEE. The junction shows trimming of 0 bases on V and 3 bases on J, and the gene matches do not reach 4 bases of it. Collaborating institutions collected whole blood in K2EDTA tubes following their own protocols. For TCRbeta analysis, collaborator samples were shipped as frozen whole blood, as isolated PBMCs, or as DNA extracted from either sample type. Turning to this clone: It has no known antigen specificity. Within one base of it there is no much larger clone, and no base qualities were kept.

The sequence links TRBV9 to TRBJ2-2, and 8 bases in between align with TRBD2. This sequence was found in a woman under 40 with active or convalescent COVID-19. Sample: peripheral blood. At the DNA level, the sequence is TGTGCCAGCAGCGTAGTCGGGGGGGCCCACACCGGGGAGCTGTTTTTT. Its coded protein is CASSVVGGAHTGELFF.